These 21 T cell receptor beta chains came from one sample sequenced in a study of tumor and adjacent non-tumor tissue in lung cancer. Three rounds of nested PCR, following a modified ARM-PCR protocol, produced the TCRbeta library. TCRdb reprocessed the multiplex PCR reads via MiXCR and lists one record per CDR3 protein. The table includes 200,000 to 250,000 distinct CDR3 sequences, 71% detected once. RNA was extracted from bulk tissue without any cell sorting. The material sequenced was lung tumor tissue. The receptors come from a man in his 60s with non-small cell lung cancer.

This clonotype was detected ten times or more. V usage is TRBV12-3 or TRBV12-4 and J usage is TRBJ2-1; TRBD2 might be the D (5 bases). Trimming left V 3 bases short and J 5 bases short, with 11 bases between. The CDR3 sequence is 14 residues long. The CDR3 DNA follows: TGTGCCAGCAGTTTGGGGAGTCACGACAATGAGCAGTTCTTC. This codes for CASSLGSHDNEQFF.

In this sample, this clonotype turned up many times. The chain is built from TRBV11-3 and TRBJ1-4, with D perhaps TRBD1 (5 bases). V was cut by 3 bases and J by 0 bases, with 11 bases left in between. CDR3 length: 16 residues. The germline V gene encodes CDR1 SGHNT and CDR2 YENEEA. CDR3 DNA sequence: TGTGCCAGCAGCTTCCAAGGGACTGCAACTAATGAAAAACTGTTTTTT. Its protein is CASSFQGTATNEKLFF.

The CDR3 sequence: CASSLGGGHIKQPQHF. The CDR3 region has the DNA TGTGCCAGCAGCTTAGGAGGTGGACACATCAAACAGCCCCAGCATTTT. The chain links TRBV11-1 to TRBJ1-5; possibly TRBD1 for D (5 bases). The germline V and J ends were trimmed by 1 base and 7 bases, with 17 bases remaining between them. Germline-derived CDR1 and CDR2 are SGHAT and FQDESV (reference sequence). The CDR3 loop spans 16 amino acids.

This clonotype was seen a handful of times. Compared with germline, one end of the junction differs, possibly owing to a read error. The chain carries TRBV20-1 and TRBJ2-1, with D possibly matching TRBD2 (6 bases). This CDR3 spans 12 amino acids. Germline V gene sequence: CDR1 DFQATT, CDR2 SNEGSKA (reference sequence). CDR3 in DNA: TGCGGTGCTAGATCCCGGGAGTATGAGCAGTTTTTC. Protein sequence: CGARSREYEQFF.

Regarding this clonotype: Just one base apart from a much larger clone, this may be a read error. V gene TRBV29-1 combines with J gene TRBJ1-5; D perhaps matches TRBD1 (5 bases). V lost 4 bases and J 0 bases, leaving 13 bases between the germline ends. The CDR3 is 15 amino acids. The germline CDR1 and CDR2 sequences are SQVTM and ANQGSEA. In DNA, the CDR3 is TGCAGCGTTGCTATAGGGACTGTTAGCAATCAGCCCCAGCATTTT. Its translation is CSVAIGTVSNQPQHF.

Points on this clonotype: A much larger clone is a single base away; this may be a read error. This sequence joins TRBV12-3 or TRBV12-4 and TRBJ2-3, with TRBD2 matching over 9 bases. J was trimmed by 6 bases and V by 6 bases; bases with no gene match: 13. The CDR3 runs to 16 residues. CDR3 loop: CASSPNSGRGMDTQYF. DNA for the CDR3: TGTGCCAGCAGCCCTAATAGCGGGAGAGGGATGGATACGCAGTATTTT.

This CDR3 is CASSYQDYNEQFF. The CDR3 nucleotides read TGTGCCAGCAGTTACCAAGATTACAATGAGCAGTTCTTC. This chain uses TRBV6-2 or TRBV6-3 with TRBJ2-1; D uncertain. Looked up from germline, CDR1 is MNHEY and CDR2 is SVGEGT. The CDR3 contains 13 residues. V lost 2 bases to trimming and J lost 4 bases, with 6 bases between them.

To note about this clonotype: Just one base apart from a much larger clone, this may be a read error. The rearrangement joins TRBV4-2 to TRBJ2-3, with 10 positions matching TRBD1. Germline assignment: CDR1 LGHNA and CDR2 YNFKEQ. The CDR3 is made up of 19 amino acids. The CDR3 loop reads CASSEVGQGGISGTDKQYF. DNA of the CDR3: TGTGCCAGCAGCGAAGTTGGACAGGGGGGAATCTCTGGCACAGATAAGCAGTATTTT.

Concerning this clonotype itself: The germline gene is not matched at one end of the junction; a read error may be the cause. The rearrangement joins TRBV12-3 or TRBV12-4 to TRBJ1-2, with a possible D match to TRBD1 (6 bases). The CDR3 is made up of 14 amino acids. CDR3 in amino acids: CANSKTAGDYGYTF. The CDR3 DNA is TGTGCCAACAGTAAGACCGCAGGGGACTATGGCTACACCTTC.

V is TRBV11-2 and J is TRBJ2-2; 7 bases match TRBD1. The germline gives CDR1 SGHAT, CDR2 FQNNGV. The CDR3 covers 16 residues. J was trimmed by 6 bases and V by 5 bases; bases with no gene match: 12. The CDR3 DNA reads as TGTGCCAGCAGCAGATTTTTGGGACAGAGGGCCGGGGAGCTGTTTTTT. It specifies CASSRFLGQRAGELFF. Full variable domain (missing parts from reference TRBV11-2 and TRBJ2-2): EAGVAQSPRYKIIEKRQSVAFWCNPISGHATLYWYQQILGQGPKLLIQFQNNGVVDDSQLPKDRFSAERLKGVDSTLKIQPAKLEDSAVYLCASSRFLGQRAGELFFGEGSRLTVL.

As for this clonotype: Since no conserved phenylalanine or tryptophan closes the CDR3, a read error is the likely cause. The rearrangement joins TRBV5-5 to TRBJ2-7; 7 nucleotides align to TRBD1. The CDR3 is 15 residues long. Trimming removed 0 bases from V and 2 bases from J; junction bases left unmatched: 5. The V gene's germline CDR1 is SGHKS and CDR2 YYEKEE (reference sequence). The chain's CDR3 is CASSLDRGFTYEQYL. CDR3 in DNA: TGTGCCAGCAGCTTGGACAGGGGATTCACCTACGAGCAGTACTTA.

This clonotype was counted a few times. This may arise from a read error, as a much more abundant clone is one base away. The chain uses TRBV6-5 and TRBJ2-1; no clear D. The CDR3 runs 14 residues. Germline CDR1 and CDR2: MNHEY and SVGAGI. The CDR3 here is CASSYRALYNEHFF. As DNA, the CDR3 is TGTGCCAGCAGTTACAGGGCCCTCTACAATGAGCACTTCTTC.

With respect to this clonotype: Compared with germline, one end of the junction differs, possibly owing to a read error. CDR3 region: CASNQDMGVEAPLHF. The DNA of the CDR3 is TGCGCCAGCAACCAAGATATGGGGGTTGAGGCACCCCTCCACTTT. V and J are TRBV4-3 and TRBJ1-6; maybe TRBD1 (5 bases). The CDR3 is 15 amino acids. Looked up from germline, CDR1 is LGHNA and CDR2 is YSLEER.

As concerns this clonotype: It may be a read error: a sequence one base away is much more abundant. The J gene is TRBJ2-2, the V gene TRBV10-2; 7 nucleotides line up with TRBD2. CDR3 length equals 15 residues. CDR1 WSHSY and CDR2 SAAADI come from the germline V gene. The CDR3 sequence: CTSSKAGRDTGELFF. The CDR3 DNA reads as TGCACCAGCAGTAAAGCGGGACGTGACACCGGGGAGCTGTTTTTT.

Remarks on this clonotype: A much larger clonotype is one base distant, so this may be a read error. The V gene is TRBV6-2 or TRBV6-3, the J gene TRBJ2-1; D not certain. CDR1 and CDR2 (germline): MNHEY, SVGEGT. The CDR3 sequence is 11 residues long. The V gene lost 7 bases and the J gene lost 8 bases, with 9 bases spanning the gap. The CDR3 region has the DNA TGTGCCAGCAAGCGCGACTATGAGCAGTTCTTC. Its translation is CASKRDYEQFF.

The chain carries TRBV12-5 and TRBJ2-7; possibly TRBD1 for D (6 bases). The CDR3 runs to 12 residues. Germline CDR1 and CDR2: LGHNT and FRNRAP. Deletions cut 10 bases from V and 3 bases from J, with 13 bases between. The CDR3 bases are TGTGCTATTAGTGAACAGGGCTACGAGCAGTACTTC. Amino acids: CAISEQGYEQYF.

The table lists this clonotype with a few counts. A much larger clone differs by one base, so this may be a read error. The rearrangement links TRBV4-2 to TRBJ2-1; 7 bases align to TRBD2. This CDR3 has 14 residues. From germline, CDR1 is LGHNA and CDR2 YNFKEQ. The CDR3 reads CVSSQAREADEQFF. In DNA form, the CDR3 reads TGTGTCAGCAGCCAAGCTCGGGAGGCGGATGAGCAGTTCTTC.

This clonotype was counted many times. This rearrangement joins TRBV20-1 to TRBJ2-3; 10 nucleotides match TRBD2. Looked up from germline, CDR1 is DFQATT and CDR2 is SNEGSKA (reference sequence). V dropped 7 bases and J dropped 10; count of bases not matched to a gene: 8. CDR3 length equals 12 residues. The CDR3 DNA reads TGCAGTGTAGCGGGGGGCCTCTTAGCGCAGTATTTT. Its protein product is CSVAGGLLAQYF.

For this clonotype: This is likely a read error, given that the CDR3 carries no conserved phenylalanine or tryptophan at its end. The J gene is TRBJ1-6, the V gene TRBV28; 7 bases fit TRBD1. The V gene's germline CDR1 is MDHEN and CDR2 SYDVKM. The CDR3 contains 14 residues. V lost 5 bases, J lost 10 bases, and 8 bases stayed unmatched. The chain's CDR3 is CASSPPGTESPLHY. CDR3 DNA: TGTGCCAGCAGTCCACCCGGGACAGAATCACCCCTCCACTAT.

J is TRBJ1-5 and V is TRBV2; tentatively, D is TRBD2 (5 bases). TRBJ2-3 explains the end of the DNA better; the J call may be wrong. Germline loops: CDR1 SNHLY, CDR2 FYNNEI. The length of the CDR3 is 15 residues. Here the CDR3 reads CASSVGGSSNQPQYF. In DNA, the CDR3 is TGTGCCAGCAGTGTAGGCGGTTCTAGCAATCAGCCCCAGTATTTT.

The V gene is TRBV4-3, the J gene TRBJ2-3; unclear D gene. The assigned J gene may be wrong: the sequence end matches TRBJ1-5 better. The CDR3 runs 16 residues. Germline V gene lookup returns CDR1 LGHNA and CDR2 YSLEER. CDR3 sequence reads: CASSQDRVGTKDTQHF. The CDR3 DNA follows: TGCGCCAGCAGCCAAGATAGAGTGGGCACCAAAGATACGCAGCATTTT.